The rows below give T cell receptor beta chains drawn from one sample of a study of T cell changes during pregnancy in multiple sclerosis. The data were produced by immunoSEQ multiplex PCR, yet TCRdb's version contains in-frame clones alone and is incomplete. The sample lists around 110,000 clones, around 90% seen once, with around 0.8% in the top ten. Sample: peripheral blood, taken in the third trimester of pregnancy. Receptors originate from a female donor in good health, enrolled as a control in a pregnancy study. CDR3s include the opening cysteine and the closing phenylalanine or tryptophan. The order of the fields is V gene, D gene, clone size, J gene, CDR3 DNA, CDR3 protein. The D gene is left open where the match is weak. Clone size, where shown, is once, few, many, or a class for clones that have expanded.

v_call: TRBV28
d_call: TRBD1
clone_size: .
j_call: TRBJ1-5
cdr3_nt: TGTGCCAGCAGTCGTGGACAGGTCAATTTCAATCAGCCCCAGCATTTT
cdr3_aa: CASSRGQVNFNQPQHF

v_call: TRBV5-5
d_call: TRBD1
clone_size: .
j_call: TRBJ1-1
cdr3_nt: TGTGCCAGCAGCCGGACAGGGATTGACACTGAAGCTTTCTTT
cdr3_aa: CASSRTGIDTEAFF

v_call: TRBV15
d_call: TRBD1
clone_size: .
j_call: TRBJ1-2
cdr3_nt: TGTGCCACCAGCAGGGGCACCGGACTGACAGGGAACTATGGCTACACCTTC
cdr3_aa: CATSRGTGLTGNYGYTF

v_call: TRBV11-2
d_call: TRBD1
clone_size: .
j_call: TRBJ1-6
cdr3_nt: TGTGCCAGCAGCCGGGACAGGGGTAATTCACCCCTCCACTTT
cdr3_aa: CASSRDRGNSPLHF

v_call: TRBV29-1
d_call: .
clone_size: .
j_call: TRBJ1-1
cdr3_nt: TGCAGCGTTGAAGGGGGGGGGCGGAGTGAAGCTTTCTTT
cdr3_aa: CSVEGGGRSEAFF

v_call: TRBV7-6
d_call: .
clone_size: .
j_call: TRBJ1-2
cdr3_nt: TGTGCCAGCAGCCCCGGAACAGACCTCTATGGCTACACCTTC
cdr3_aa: CASSPGTDLYGYTF

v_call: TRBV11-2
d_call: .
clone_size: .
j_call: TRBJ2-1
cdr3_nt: TGTGCCAGCAGCACCCGAACCCGGACAGCCTCGTCCTACAATGAACAGTTCTTC
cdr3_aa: CASSTRTRTASSYNEQFF

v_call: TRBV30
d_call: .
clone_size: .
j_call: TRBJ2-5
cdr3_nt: TGTGCCTGGAGTGTACGGGGGGAGACCCAGTACTTC
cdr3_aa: CAWSVRGETQYF

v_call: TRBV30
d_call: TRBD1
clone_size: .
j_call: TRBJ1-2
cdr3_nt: TGTGCCTGGAGTGTATTGCGGAGGGGGCCTGCCTATGGCTACACCTTC
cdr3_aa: CAWSVLRRGPAYGYTF

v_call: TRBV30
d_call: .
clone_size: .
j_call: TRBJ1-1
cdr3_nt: TGTGCCTTCAGACAGGAGACGAACACTGAAGCTTTCTTT
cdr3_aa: CAFRQETNTEAFF

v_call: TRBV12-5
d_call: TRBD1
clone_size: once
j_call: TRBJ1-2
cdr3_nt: TGTGCTAGTGGTTTGGTACCTTTAGGACAGGGAATGGGGGTTGGGTATGGCTACACCTTC
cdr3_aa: CASGLVPLGQGMGVGYGYTF

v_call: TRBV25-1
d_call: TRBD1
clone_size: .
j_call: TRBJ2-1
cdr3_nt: TGTGCCAGCAGTGTGAGGGACAGCGATGGGGAGCAGTTCTTC
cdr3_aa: CASSVRDSDGEQFF

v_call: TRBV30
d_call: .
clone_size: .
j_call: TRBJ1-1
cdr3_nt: TGTGCCTGGAGCCGGGGTGGGAACACTGAAGCTTTCTTT
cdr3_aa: CAWSRGGNTEAFF

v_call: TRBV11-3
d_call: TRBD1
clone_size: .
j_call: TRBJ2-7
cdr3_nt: TGTGCCAGCAGCCCACGAGGGGACAGATTCTCCTACGAGCAGTACTTC
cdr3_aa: CASSPRGDRFSYEQYF

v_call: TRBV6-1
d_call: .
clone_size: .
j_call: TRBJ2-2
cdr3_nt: TGTGCCAGCAAAATGGAGGCCCTGAACACCGGGGAGCTGTTTTTT
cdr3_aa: CASKMEALNTGELFF

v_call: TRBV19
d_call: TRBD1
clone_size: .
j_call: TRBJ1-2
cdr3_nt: TGTGCCAGTAGTACTACCACGGGACAGGGCGGTGGCTACACCTTC
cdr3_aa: CASSTTTGQGGGYTF

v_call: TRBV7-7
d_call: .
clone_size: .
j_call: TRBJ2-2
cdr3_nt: TGTGCTAGCGGGACAGACACGAACACCGGGGAGCTGTTTTTT
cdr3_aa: CASGTDTNTGELFF

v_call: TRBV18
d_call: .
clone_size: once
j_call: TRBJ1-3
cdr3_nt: TGTGCCAGCTCAGGGGGCGCATCTGGAAACACCATATATTTT
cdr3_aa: CASSGGASGNTIYF

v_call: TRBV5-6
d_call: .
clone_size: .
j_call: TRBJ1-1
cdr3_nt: TGTGCCAGCAGCCCCCTCCCGGGACTCATGAACACTGAAGCTTTCTTT
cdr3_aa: CASSPLPGLMNTEAFF

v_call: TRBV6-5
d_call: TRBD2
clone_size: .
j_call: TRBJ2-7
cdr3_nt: TGTGCCAGCAGTTCATTACTAGCGGGGGACTACGAGCAGTACTTC
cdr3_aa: CASSSLLAGDYEQYF

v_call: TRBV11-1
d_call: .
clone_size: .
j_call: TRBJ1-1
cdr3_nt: TGTGCCAGCAGCTTAGTTACCCGACAGCCGGCCGAAGCTTTCTTT
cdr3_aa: CASSLVTRQPAEAFF

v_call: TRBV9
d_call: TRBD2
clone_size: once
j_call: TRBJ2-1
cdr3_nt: TGTGCCAGCAGCGTAACTAGCGGTAACCTGGATGAGCAGTTCTTC
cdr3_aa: CASSVTSGNLDEQFF

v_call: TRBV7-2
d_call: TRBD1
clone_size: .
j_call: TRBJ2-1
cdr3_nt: TGTGCCAGCAGCACCGGACAGGGGACCTACAATGAGCAGTTCTTC
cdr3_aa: CASSTGQGTYNEQFF

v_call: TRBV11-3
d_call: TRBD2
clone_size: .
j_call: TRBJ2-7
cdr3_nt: TGTGCCAGCAGCTTAGTATCTAGCGGGGGAAACTTCCTCTTAACCTACGAGCAGTACTTC
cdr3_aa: CASSLVSSGGNFLLTYEQYF

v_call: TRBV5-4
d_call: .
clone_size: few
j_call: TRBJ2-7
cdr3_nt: TGTGCCAGCAGCTTTTCGCGATACGAGCAGTACTTC
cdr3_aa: CASSFSRYEQYF

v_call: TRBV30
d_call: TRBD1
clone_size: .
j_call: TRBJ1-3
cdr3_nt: TGTGCCTGGAGTCAGGGGGCTGCTGGAAACACCATATATTTT
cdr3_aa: CAWSQGAAGNTIYF

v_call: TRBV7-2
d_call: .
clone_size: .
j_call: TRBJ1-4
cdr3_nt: TGTGCCAGCAGCTTTGACGGGTATAATGAAAAACTGTTTTTT
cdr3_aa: CASSFDGYNEKLFF

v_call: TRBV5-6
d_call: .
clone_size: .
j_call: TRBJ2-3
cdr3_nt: TGTGCCAGCAGCTTCGCAGGGTTTATAGATACGCAGTATTTT
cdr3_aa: CASSFAGFIDTQYF

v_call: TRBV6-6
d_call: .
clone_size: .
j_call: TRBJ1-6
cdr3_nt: TGTGCCAGCAGTTATGCGGACAGCTATAATTCACCCCTCCACTTT
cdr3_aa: CASSYADSYNSPLHF

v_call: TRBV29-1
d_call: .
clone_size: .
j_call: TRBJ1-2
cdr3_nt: TGCAGCGGTGCACAGGGTCGTTATGGCTACACCTTC
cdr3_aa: CSGAQGRYGYTF

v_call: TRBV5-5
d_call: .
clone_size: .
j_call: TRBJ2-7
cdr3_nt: TGTGCCAGCAGCTTGGTGGGGAGCTCCTACGAGCAGTACTTC
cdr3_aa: CASSLVGSSYEQYF

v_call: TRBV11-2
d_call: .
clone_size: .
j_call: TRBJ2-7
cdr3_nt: TGTGCCAGCAGCTTAGCAGGGGTCATAACCTACGAGCAGTACTTC
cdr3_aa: CASSLAGVITYEQYF

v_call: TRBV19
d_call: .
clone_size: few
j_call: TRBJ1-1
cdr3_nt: TGTGCCAGTAGTCATCCGGGAGGCATGAACACTGAAGCTTTCTTT
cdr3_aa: CASSHPGGMNTEAFF

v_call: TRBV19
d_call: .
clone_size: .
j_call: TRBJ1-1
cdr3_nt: TGTGCCAGTAGTATCGGACAGCTGAACACTGAAGCTTTCTTT
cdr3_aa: CASSIGQLNTEAFF

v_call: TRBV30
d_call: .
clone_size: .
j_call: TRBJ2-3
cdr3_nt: TGTGCCTGGAGTGAAATCCGCGGGGCAGATACGCAGTATTTT
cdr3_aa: CAWSEIRGADTQYF

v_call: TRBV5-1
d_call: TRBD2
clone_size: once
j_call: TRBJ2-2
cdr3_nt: TGCGCCAGCAGCTTGGCTAGCGGGGGGAACACCGGGGAGCTGTTTTTT
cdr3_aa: CASSLASGGNTGELFF

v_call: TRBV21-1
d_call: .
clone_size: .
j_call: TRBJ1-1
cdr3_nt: TGTGCCAGCAGCAATCAAGGACAGGAGAACACTGAAGCTTTCTTT
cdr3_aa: CASSNQGQENTEAFF

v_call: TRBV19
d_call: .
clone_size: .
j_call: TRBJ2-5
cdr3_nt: TGTGCCAGTAGTATACAGACTAGGTCCTGGGAGACCCAGTACTTC
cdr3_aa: CASSIQTRSWETQYF

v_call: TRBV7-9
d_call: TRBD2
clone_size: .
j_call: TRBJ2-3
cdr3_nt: TGTGCCAGCAAGGAGTCTAGCGGGGGGGATACGCAGTATTTT
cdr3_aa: CASKESSGGDTQYF

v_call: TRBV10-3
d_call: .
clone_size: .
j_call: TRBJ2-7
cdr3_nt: TGTGCCATCAGGTGGAGCTACGAGCAGTACTTC
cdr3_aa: CAIRWSYEQYF